The 20 T cell receptor beta chains below all came from one sample that was sequenced in a study of blood T cell repertoires in COVID-19. TCRdb's table, derived via immunoSEQ multiplex PCR, lists solely in-frame clones and lacks some. Among 250,000 to 300,000 clones listed, approximately 86% were seen once. Sequenced input: peripheral blood. Source of these receptors: a woman in her 70s with COVID-19, enrolled during active disease.

The chain employs TRBV19 and TRBJ1-2; 12 bases line up with TRBD1. Losses at the gene ends were 6 bases for V and 4 bases for J; bases not matched to a gene: 15. The CDR3 is 18 residues long. Germline loops: CDR1 LNHDA, CDR2 SQIVND (reference sequence). This chain's CDR3 is CASRVAEGDRGRTYGYTF. The CDR3 DNA reads as TGTGCCAGTAGGGTGGCAGAGGGGGACAGGGGGCGAACCTATGGCTACACCTTC.

This chain joins TRBV6-1 and TRBJ1-2; D gene unclear. V was shortened by 2 bases and J by 7 bases, with 8 bases between the two germline ends. The CDR3 consists of 12 residues. Germline V gene sequence: CDR1 MNHNS, CDR2 SASEGT. The CDR3 DNA sequence: TGTGCCAGCAGTGAATCTTTCCTTGGCTACACCTTC. It encodes CASSESFLGYTF.

This chain connects TRBV2 to TRBJ2-2; D is perhaps TRBD2 (6 bases). Trimming took 6 bases from V and 2 from J, leaving 13 bases between them. The CDR3 spans 15 residues. Germline CDR1 SNHLY, CDR2 FYNNEI. The CDR3, as DNA: TGTGCCAGCAGCGTGCGGGGCGCAAACACCGGGGAGCTGTTTTTT. Residues: CASSVRGANTGELFF.

Only one count was recorded for this clone. The chain is built from TRBV7-9 and TRBJ2-7; 9 bases agree with TRBD1. V lost 5 bases and J lost 4; bases outside the gene matches: 6. The CDR3 extends over 14 amino acids. Looked up from germline, CDR1 is SEHNR and CDR2 is FQNEAQ (reference sequence). The DNA for the CDR3 is TGTGCCAGCAGCGCAGCGGACAGGGGTTACGAGCAGTACTTC. This gives the protein CASSAADRGYEQYF.

The CDR3 DNA reads as TGCGCCAGCAGCTTGGCCGGACAGGAGGGTCAGCCCCAGCATTTT. Amino acids: CASSLAGQEGQPQHF. This chain uses TRBV5-1 with TRBJ1-5; 7 nucleotides align to TRBD1. The V gene's germline CDR1 is SGHRS and CDR2 YFSETQ. The CDR3 contains 15 residues. With V trimmed by 0 bases and J by 6 bases, 6 bases remained unmatched.

The chain carries TRBV5-1 and TRBJ2-5; 7 nucleotides align to TRBD1. The germline CDR1 and CDR2 sequences are SGHRS and YFSETQ. J was trimmed by 2 bases and V by 7 bases; bases with no gene match: 14. CDR3 length: 16 residues. The CDR3 nucleotides are TGCGCCAGCTCTACGTTATTGACAGGGTTACAAGAGACCCAGTACTTC. Protein product: CASSTLLTGLQETQYF.

This chain uses TRBV24-1 with TRBJ1-2; perhaps TRBD1 as D (5 bases). This CDR3 region has 12 residues. Germline V gene lookup returns CDR1 KGHDR and CDR2 SFDVKD. Trimming left V 3 bases short and J 8 bases short, with 9 bases between. The CDR3, as DNA: TGTGCCACCAGTGATCCAGGGAGGGGCTACACCTTC. This sequence encodes CATSDPGRGYTF.

This CDR3 reads CASSLRSYNEQFF. CDR3 nucleotides: TGTGCCAGCAGCTTACGCTCCTACAATGAGCAGTTCTTC. V and J are TRBV7-2 and TRBJ2-1; D not certain. V lost 2 bases and J lost 0, with 2 bases in between. This CDR3 has 13 residues. Germline assignment: CDR1 SGHTA and CDR2 FQGNSA. Complete variable domain (other parts from reference TRBV7-2 and TRBJ2-1): GAGVSQSPSNKVTEKGKDVELRCDPISGHTALYWYRQSLGQGLEFLIYFQGNSAPDKSGLPSDRFSAERTGGSVSTLTIQRTQQEDSAVYLCASSLRSYNEQFFGPGTRLTVL.

V is TRBV3-1 (or the pseudogene TRBV3-2) and J is TRBJ2-3, with 11 bases matching TRBD2. The CDR3 totals 15 residues. Germline values: CDR1 LGHDT, CDR2 YNNKEL (reference sequence). V gave up 6 bases and J gave up 3 bases; unmatched junction bases: 5. CDR3 in amino acids: CASRHSGGATDTQYF. The CDR3 DNA reads TGTGCCAGCAGACATAGCGGGGGGGCGACAGATACGCAGTATTTT.

The V gene is TRBV12-3 or TRBV12-4, the J gene TRBJ2-2; D uncertain. There are 11 residues in the CDR3. Trimming took off 5 bases at V and 7 bases at J, with 5 bases between the two ends. CDR3 sequence: CASSIFGELFF. The CDR3 nucleotides are TGTGCCAGCAGTATATTCGGGGAGCTGTTTTTT.

This clone was recorded once. The CDR3 reads CASRYGQGKAFF. The CDR3, as DNA: TGTGCCAGCAGATATGGACAGGGGAAAGCTTTCTTT. This chain joins TRBV12-3 or TRBV12-4 and TRBJ1-1; 9 nucleotides line up with TRBD1. The CDR3 is made up of 12 amino acids. V was clipped by 6 bases and J by 9 bases; unmatched bases: 5.

The chain employs TRBV30 and TRBJ1-2; possibly TRBD1 for D (5 bases). V gave up 3 bases and J gave up 7 bases, with 18 bases separating them. The germline V gene has CDR1 GTSNPN and CDR2 SVGIG (reference sequence). The CDR3 totals 14 residues. CDR3 in amino acids: CAWRDNTALGGYTF. DNA for the CDR3: TGTGCCTGGAGGGACAACACGGCCTTAGGTGGCTACACCTTC.

The chain has TRBV9 and TRBJ1-2; D gene uncertain. Germline CDR1 and CDR2: SGDLS and YYNGEE. The CDR3 has 13 residues. V was cut by 3 bases and J by 1 base, with 7 bases left in between. DNA for the CDR3: TGTGCCAGCAGCGCAGACATTAACTATGGCTACACCTTC. Translated: CASSADINYGYTF.

DNA of the CDR3: TGCAGCGCCAGGACGGAGGGGGGCTACACCTTC. This codes for CSARTEGGYTF. This rearrangement joins TRBV29-1 to TRBJ1-2; a possible D gene is TRBD1 (5 bases). Deletions cut 7 bases from V and 8 bases from J, with 14 bases between. CDR1 and CDR2 (germline): SQVTM, ANQGSEA. CDR3 length: 11 amino acids.

V gene TRBV2 combines with J gene TRBJ1-1; D perhaps matches TRBD1 (6 bases). The ends were cut back, 2 bases at V and 7 bases at J, with 14 bases in the middle. CDR3 length equals 14 residues. In germline, CDR1 is SNHLY, CDR2 FYNNEI. CDR3: CASSERGGIVEAFF. The CDR3 DNA sequence: TGTGCCAGCAGTGAAAGGGGGGGGATCGTTGAAGCTTTCTTT.

The chain uses TRBV30 and TRBJ2-7; a possible D gene is TRBD1 (5 bases). The CDR3 is made up of 12 amino acids. Germline values: CDR1 GTSNPN, CDR2 SVGIG (reference sequence). Trimming cost V 2 bases and J 4 bases, with 9 bases left between them. CDR3 nucleotide sequence: TGTGCCTGGAGTTCCAGGGTGTACGAGCAGTACTTC. Protein: CAWSSRVYEQYF.

The rearrangement links TRBV4-2 to TRBJ2-3, with 12 bases identical to TRBD2. With 5 bases clipped from V and 4 bases from J, the junction kept 7 bases outside the gene matches. Germline V gene sequence: CDR1 LGHNA, CDR2 YNFKEQ. The CDR3 length is 16 residues. The CDR3 DNA is TGTGCCAGCAGCTTACCTAGCGGGGGGGAAGCAGATACGCAGTATTTT. Translation gives CASSLPSGGEADTQYF.

The chain employs TRBV5-1 and TRBJ2-5; 10 nucleotides agree with TRBD1. The CDR3 is 15 amino acids. CDR1 and CDR2 from the germline V gene are SGHRS and YFSETQ. Trimming at V came to 4 bases and at J to 5 bases, leaving 8 bases not matched to a gene. The CDR3 is CASSLLDRGRETQYF. CDR3 nucleotide sequence: TGCGCCAGCAGCCTTCTCGACAGGGGGCGGGAGACCCAGTACTTC. Full variable domain (outside the CDR3, taken from reference TRBV5-1 and TRBJ2-5): KAGVTQTPRYLIKTRGQQVTLSCSPISGHRSVSWYQQTPGQGLQFLFEYFSETQRNKGNFPGRFSGRQFSNSRSEMNVSTLELGDSALYLCASSLLDRGRETQYFGPGTRLLVL.

The V gene is TRBV4-3, the J gene TRBJ2-2, with TRBD1 identical over 8 bases. The CDR3 is made up of 17 amino acids. Germline assignment: CDR1 LGHNA and CDR2 YSLEER. The trim removed 1 base at V and 1 base at J, leaving 5 bases unmatched. CDR3 residues: CASSQVTGAMNTGELFF. The CDR3 DNA is TGCGCCAGCAGCCAAGTGACAGGGGCTATGAACACCGGGGAGCTGTTTTTT.

The chain has TRBV11-3 and TRBJ2-3, with TRBD2 matching 9 bases. With V trimmed by 3 bases and J by 7 bases, 8 bases remained unmatched. Germline V gene sequence: CDR1 SGHNT, CDR2 YENEEA. The CDR3 is 15 residues long. CDR3 sequence reads: CASSLGGTSSYTQYF. The CDR3 DNA sequence: TGTGCCAGCAGCTTGGGCGGGACTAGCAGTTATACGCAGTATTTT.